This T cell receptor (beta chain) emerged from a study of cytomegalovirus exposure and HLA in healthy donors. General study findings and limits: A later analysis linked a missense DCLRE1C variant to TCR beta V- and J-gene trimming. Cytomegalovirus-associated status was assigned to some 180 TCR beta chains. Data from an earlier analysis indicated that most TCR beta V segments were productive either about 90% or about 30% of the time. An apparent linkage of common viral pathogens to several of the most significant clusters emerged in a later analysis.

Primers: 60 Vbeta forward and 13 Jbeta reverse. The assay was immunoSEQ multiplex PCR, and TCRdb's table has in-frame clones only and misses some. The table has 100,000 to 150,000 clones, 82% seen once; the top ten hold approximately 8.1%. This clone has just one count. Its target is unknown. The V and J ends lost 0 bases and 6 bases respectively, with 9 bases between them. CDR1 and CDR2 (germline): MNHEY, SMNVEV (reference sequence). The CDR3 has 15 residues. Material: PBMCs. V usage is TRBV27 and J usage is TRBJ1-6; D is uncertain. The sequence derives from a woman aged 50 to 65 in good health and CMV-seropositive. The CDR3 reads CASSLSMGSNSPLHF. CDR3 nucleotides: TGTGCCAGCAGTTTATCGATGGGGAGTAATTCACCCCTCCACTTT.